This T cell receptor (beta chain) was observed in a study of metastatic and nonmetastatic thyroid tumors. The entire patient cohort was treatment-naive prior to thyroid surgery. This clone was recorded only once. This CDR3 comprises 15 residues. The germline V gene has CDR1 SGHVS and CDR2 FQNEAQ. Between the trimmed V and J ends, which lost 4 bases and 9 bases, there was a span of 16 bases. TCRdb re-called the PCR reads with MiXCR. Among over 15,000 clones, around a third were seen once, and the ten largest hold about 20%. The sample consisted of adjacent normal tissue. This receptor was identified in a female donor with papillary thyroid cancer or a benign thyroid nodule (not recorded which). Some clones in this sample may be carry-over from other donors' samples. This chain uses TRBV7-8 with TRBJ1-6; no firm D call. CDR3 sequence (DNA): TGTGCCAGCAGCTCGGTGACCTCGATGGGTTCACCCCTCCACTTT. Its protein product is CASSSVTSMGSPLHF.